Following are 21 T cell receptor beta chains from one sample sequenced in a study of cytomegalovirus exposure and HLA in healthy donors. Researchers ran the PCR with 60 Vbeta and 13 Jbeta primers. Sequencing used immunoSEQ multiplex PCR; TCRdb keeps in-frame clones, though not all of them. The sample shows under 150,000 clones, 65% to 80% of them seen only once. The specimen was PBMCs. These receptors all stem from a woman in her forties in good health and CMV-seronegative.

The chain employs TRBV27 and TRBJ2-4; 11 nucleotides agree with TRBD1. The J segment lost 8 bases and the V segment lost 4 bases, leaving 7 bases of the junction unmatched. Germline CDR1 reads MNHEY; CDR2 reads SMNVEV (reference sequence). CDR3 length: 15 amino acids. CDR3 bases: TGTGCCAGCAGTTCCCGGACAGGGGGCGCTGACATTCAGTACTTC. Its translation is CASSSRTGGADIQYF.

This sequence joins TRBV11-2 and TRBJ2-5; TRBD2 might be the D (6 bases). V was cut by 5 bases and J by 3 bases, with 13 bases left in between. Germline-derived CDR1 and CDR2 are SGHAT and FQNNGV. The CDR3 covers 14 residues. CDR3 DNA sequence: TGTGCCAGCAGCCCTTCGGACTACAAAGAGACCCAGTACTTC. Translation: CASSPSDYKETQYF.

The chain uses TRBV11-3 and TRBJ1-6; TRBD1 aligns across 8 bases. The V gene's germline CDR1 is SGHNT and CDR2 YENEEA. The junction had 14 bases not matched to a gene; V was cut back by 5 bases and J by 2 bases. This CDR3 has 19 residues. CDR3 protein: CASSPRLDRAETYNSPLHF. In nucleotides, the CDR3 is TGTGCCAGCAGCCCCCGTTTGGACAGGGCGGAGACCTATAATTCACCCCTCCACTTT.

The chain recombines TRBV9 with TRBJ2-5; 8 bases agree with TRBD2. The CDR3 runs 16 residues. J was trimmed by 5 bases and V by 2 bases; bases with no gene match: 11. Germline values: CDR1 SGDLS, CDR2 YYNGEE. The DNA for the CDR3 is TGTGCCAGCAGCGTGACTAGCGATCCGACGTGGGAGACCCAGTACTTC. This translates into CASSVTSDPTWETQYF.

The chain recombines TRBV14 with TRBJ1-2; the match to TRBD1 covers 8 bases. The CDR3 is 17 residues long. V shed 0 bases and J 4 bases; nucleotides not matched to a gene: 10. The V gene's germline CDR1 is SGHDN and CDR2 FVKESK. The CDR3 reads CASSQDHRGAGGYGYTF. Written as DNA, the CDR3 is TGTGCCAGCAGCCAAGATCACAGGGGGGCCGGAGGCTATGGCTACACCTTC.

For this clone: The germline gene is not matched at one end of the junction; a read error may be the cause. This chain links TRBV7-8 with TRBJ1-5; D is undetermined. There are 13 residues in the CDR3. Germline values: CDR1 SGHVS, CDR2 FQNEAQ. CDR3 coding DNA: TGTGCCAGCAGCTTAGAATCGGATCAGGCCCAGCATTTT. Translating it yields CASSLESDQAQHF.

This sequence joins TRBV27 and TRBJ2-2, with a weak D call TRBD1 (6 bases). Germline-derived CDR1 and CDR2 are MNHEY and SMNVEV (reference sequence). V lost 3 bases to trimming and J lost 0 bases, with 14 bases between them. The CDR3 spans 17 residues. The CDR3: CASSLHRVDSNTGELFF. In nucleotides, the CDR3 is TGTGCCAGCAGTTTGCACAGGGTAGACTCGAACACCGGGGAGCTGTTTTTT.

The gene calls are TRBV23-1 and TRBJ1-1, with TRBD1 identical over 8 bases. TRBV23-1 carries the ORF label, with uncertain function. The ends lost 3 bases at V and 0 bases at J; junction bases unmatched: 3. The CDR3 runs 15 residues. CDR3 sequence: CASSQADRVNTEAFF. As DNA, the CDR3 is TGCGCCAGCAGTCAGGCGGACAGGGTGAACACTGAAGCTTTCTTT.

V usage is TRBV18 and J usage is TRBJ1-1; 8 nucleotides line up with TRBD1. This CDR3 has 14 amino acids. V trimming: 3 bases; J trimming: 1 base; junction bases outside the gene matches: 1. CDR1 is KGHSH, CDR2 LQKENI, per germline. The CDR3 loop reads CASSPGQGNTEAFF. CDR3 coding DNA: TGTGCCAGCTCACCCGGACAGGGGAACACTGAAGCTTTCTTT.

This clone came up once. J is TRBJ1-2 and V is TRBV6-1; 7 bases are a match to TRBD1. The CDR3 has 12 residues. Trimming cost V 8 bases and J 2 bases; bases outside gene matches: 2. Looked up from germline, CDR1 is MNHNS and CDR2 is SASEGT. The CDR3 sequence: CASGGQNYGYTF. The CDR3 bases are TGTGCCAGCGGGGGACAGAACTATGGCTACACCTTC.

The V gene is TRBV29-1, the J gene TRBJ2-7; D possibly corresponds to TRBD2 (7 bases). The CDR3 has 15 residues. Trimming removed 6 bases from V and 2 bases from J, with 20 bases in between. CDR1 is SQVTM, CDR2 ANQGSEA, per germline. This CDR3 reads CSVSASGQTTYEQYF. CDR3 sequence (DNA): TGCAGCGTGTCAGCTAGCGGACAGACAACCTACGAGCAGTACTTC.

This rearrangement joins TRBV7-2 to TRBJ2-5; 8 bases map to TRBD2. This CDR3 region has 16 residues. After removal of 1 base from V and 4 bases from J, the junction contained 8 bases not matched to a gene. The germline CDR1 and CDR2 sequences are SGHTA and FQGNSA. The CDR3 nucleotides read TGTGCCAGCAGCTTAGGGGGCCGCGGGAGGTCAGAGACCCAGTACTTC. The encoded protein is CASSLGGRGRSETQYF.

In its sample, this clone was seen a few times. This chain links TRBV4-2 with TRBJ2-7; tentative D call: TRBD1 (8 bases). The CDR3 has 15 residues. The germline V gene encodes CDR1 LGHNA and CDR2 YNFKEQ. Trimming took off 0 bases at V and 4 bases at J, with 13 bases between the two ends. CDR3 nucleotides: TGTGCCAGCAGCCAAGAACAGGGGGAGGGATACGAGCAGTACTTC. Translation gives CASSQEQGEGYEQYF.

The chain links TRBV18 to TRBJ2-7; TRBD1 aligns across 9 bases. The V gene's germline CDR1 is KGHSH and CDR2 LQKENI. V gave up 3 bases and J gave up 2 bases; unmatched junction bases: 2. The CDR3 is made up of 14 amino acids. For the CDR3, the DNA is TGTGCCAGCTCACCCGGGACAGGGACCTACGAGCAGTACTTC. Protein product: CASSPGTGTYEQYF.

This clone was counted between two and nine times. The chain carries TRBV19 and TRBJ1-5, with no clear D. The V end lost 2 bases, the J end lost 0 bases, and 8 bases lay between the germline ends. Germline loops: CDR1 LNHDA, CDR2 SQIVND (reference sequence). The CDR3 has 15 residues. CDR3 bases: TGTGCCAGTAGTATAATGTCAGATAGCAATCAGCCCCAGCATTTT. The encoded protein is CASSIMSDSNQPQHF.

The chain couples TRBV29-1 to TRBJ2-7; 9 bases line up with TRBD2. The CDR3 is 14 amino acids. Per the germline V gene, CDR1 is SQVTM and CDR2 is ANQGSEA. V trimming: 6 bases; J trimming: 1 base; junction bases outside the gene matches: 7. In DNA form, the CDR3 reads TGCAGCGTCCTCGGACTAGCGTCGTCCTACGAGCAGTACTTC. This encodes CSVLGLASSYEQYF.

CDR3 coding DNA: TGTGCCAGCAGTTTTGAGGTAGCGGGGATGAACAATGAGCAGTTCTTC. Protein product: CASSFEVAGMNNEQFF. This chain links TRBV28 with TRBJ2-1; 8 nucleotides match TRBD2. J was trimmed by 5 bases and V by 3 bases; bases with no gene match: 9. Germline values: CDR1 MDHEN, CDR2 SYDVKM. The CDR3 loop spans 16 amino acids.

This chain connects TRBV7-3 to TRBJ2-1; no firm D call. This CDR3 contains 14 residues. Per germline, CDR1 SGHTA and CDR2 FQGTGA. Trimming stripped 1 base from V and 6 bases from J, with 10 bases between. The CDR3 spells CASSLRAQSNEQFF. The CDR3 region has the DNA TGTGCCAGCAGCTTAAGGGCACAGAGCAATGAGCAGTTCTTC.

Concerning this clone: Germline and junction disagree at one end, which may indicate a read error. The chain links TRBV19 to TRBJ2-1; D perhaps matches TRBD2 (5 bases). Germline CDR1 reads LNHDA; CDR2 reads SQIVND (reference sequence). The CDR3 covers 12 residues. The CDR3 region is CASSLELGPQFF. CDR3 DNA sequence: TGTGCCAGTAGTCTAGAACTAGGACCGCAGTTCTTC. The complete variable domain, with remaining parts taken from reference TRBV19 and TRBJ2-1, reads DGGITQSPKYLFRKEGQNVTLSCEQNLNHDAMYWYRQDPGQGLRLIYYSQIVNDFQKGDIAEGYSVSREKKESFPLTVTSAQKNPTAFYLCASSLELGPQFFGPGTRLTVL.

The gene calls are TRBV18 and TRBJ1-4; D possibly corresponds to TRBD1 (5 bases). This CDR3 has 18 residues. Germline values: CDR1 KGHSH, CDR2 LQKENI. V was clipped by 6 bases and J by 0 bases, with 20 bases between them. In nucleotides, the CDR3 is TGTGCCAGCTCCCGGCCGGGGGAATTGGGGCCAACTAATGAAAAACTGTTTTTT. This gives the protein CASSRPGELGPTNEKLFF.

Notes on this clone: Compared with germline, one end of the junction differs, possibly owing to a read error. The rearrangement links TRBV4-1 to TRBJ2-6; 8 bases align to TRBD2. Germline CDR1 is MGHRA and CDR2 is YSYEKL. The CDR3 spans 18 residues. This CDR3 is CASSVWELAVSGANGLTF. The CDR3 nucleotides are TGCGCCAGCAGCGTTTGGGAACTAGCGGTCTCTGGGGCCAACGGCCTGACTTTC.